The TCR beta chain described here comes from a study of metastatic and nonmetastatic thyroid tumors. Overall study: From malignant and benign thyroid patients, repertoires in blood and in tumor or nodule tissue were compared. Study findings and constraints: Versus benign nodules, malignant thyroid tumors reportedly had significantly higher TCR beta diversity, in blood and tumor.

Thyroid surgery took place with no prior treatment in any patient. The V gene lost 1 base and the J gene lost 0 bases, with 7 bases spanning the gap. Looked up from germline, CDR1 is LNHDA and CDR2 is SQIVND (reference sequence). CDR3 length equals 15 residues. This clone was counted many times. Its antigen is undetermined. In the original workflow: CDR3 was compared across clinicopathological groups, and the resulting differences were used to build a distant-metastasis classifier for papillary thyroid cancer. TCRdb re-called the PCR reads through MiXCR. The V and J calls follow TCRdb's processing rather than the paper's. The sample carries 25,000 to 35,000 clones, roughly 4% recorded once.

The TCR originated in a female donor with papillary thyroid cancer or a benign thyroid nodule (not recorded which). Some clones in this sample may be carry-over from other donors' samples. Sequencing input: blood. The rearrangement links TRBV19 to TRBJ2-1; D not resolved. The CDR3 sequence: CASSIVHSSYNEQFF. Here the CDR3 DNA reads TGTGCCAGTAGTATAGTGCACAGCTCCTACAATGAGCAGTTCTTC.